A single sample is the source of the 10 T cell receptor beta chains below, sequenced in a study of blood T cell repertoires in COVID-19. The assay was immunoSEQ multiplex PCR, and TCRdb's table has in-frame clones only and misses some. The sample includes around 140,000 clones, just under 90% seen only once; the top ten take around 8.3%. Sequenced sample: peripheral blood. All receptors derive from a woman between 50 and 59 years old with active or convalescent COVID-19.

This clone was counted only a few times. V gene TRBV28 combines with J gene TRBJ1-1; 10 nucleotides agree with TRBD1. The CDR3 loop spans 15 amino acids. Germline values: CDR1 MDHEN, CDR2 SYDVKM. Trimming removed 3 bases from V and 6 bases from J; junction bases left unmatched: 7. The CDR3 is CASSFGQGGSSEAFF. DNA of the CDR3: TGTGCCAGCAGTTTCGGACAGGGGGGAAGTTCTGAAGCTTTCTTT.

V and J are TRBV7-3 and TRBJ2-1; TRBD2 might be the D (6 bases). The V gene's germline CDR1 is SGHTA and CDR2 FQGTGA. V lost 1 base and J 6 bases, leaving 16 bases between the germline ends. The CDR3 sequence is 16 residues long. In DNA, the CDR3 is TGTGCCAGCAGCTTAAGGGGCGGGGTAAGGGGCAATGAGCAGTTCTTC. Translation gives CASSLRGGVRGNEQFF.

This CDR3 is CSASSTEAFF. CDR3 nucleotides: TGCAGTGCTAGCAGCACTGAAGCTTTCTTT. The chain has TRBV20-1 and TRBJ1-1, with no clear D. With 3 bases removed from V and 4 bases from J, the gap between germline ends came to 3 bases. CDR1 is DFQATT and CDR2 is SNEGSKA in the germline V gene (reference sequence). The CDR3 extends over 10 amino acids.

The J gene is TRBJ1-1, the V gene TRBV30, with unresolved D. CDR3 length equals 13 residues. CDR1 is GTSNPN and CDR2 is SVGIG in the germline V gene (reference sequence). Trimming removed 4 bases from V and 7 bases from J, with 16 bases in between. The CDR3 loop is CAWKVPGNVEAFF. CDR3 nucleotide sequence: TGTGCCTGGAAAGTGCCGGGAAACGTTGAAGCTTTCTTT.

The genes are TRBV19 and TRBJ2-1, with D perhaps TRBD2 (7 bases). CDR3 length equals 17 residues. Trimming shortened V by 6 bases and J by 6 bases, and 24 bases separated the two germline ends. Germline-derived CDR1 and CDR2 are LNHDA and SQIVND (reference sequence). The CDR3 bases are TGTGCCAGTAGGACAGGAGCCTCAGGACTAGTTGGCAATGAGCAGTTCTTC. It encodes CASRTGASGLVGNEQFF.

The V call is TRBV6-1, the J call TRBJ2-7; D perhaps matches TRBD1 (5 bases). Trimming stripped 3 bases from V and 2 bases from J, with 17 bases between. This CDR3 is 16 amino acids long. In germline, CDR1 is MNHNS, CDR2 SASEGT. The CDR3 spells CASSDGLVDTPYEQYF. The CDR3 nucleotides read TGTGCCAGCAGTGACGGGTTAGTGGACACTCCCTACGAGCAGTACTTC.

This chain uses TRBV5-6 with TRBJ1-1; D is unresolved. The CDR3 is 14 amino acids. Trimming cost V 0 bases and J 4 bases, with 10 bases left between them. From germline, CDR1 is SGHDT and CDR2 YYEEEE. The CDR3 spells CASSLAGVVTEAFF. CDR3 DNA sequence: TGTGCCAGCAGCTTGGCCGGGGTGGTCACTGAAGCTTTCTTT. The full variable domain, completed using reference TRBV5-6 and TRBJ1-1, is DAGVTQSPTHLIKTRGQQVTLRCSPKSGHDTVSWYQQALGQGPQFIFQYYEEEERQRGNFPDRFSGHQFPNYSSELNVNALLLGDSALYLCASSLAGVVTEAFFGQGTRLTVV.

This chain connects TRBV4-3 to TRBJ2-2; 7 bases fit TRBD1. Germline trimming cut 0 bases from V and 4 bases from J; bases unmatched to any gene: 2. CDR1 and CDR2 from the germline V gene are LGHNA and YSLEER. The CDR3 has 15 amino acids. The chain's CDR3 is CASSQETGTTGELFF. DNA for the CDR3: TGCGCCAGCAGCCAAGAGACAGGGACCACCGGGGAGCTGTTTTTT.

This chain links TRBV29-1 with TRBJ1-1, with 7 bases identical to TRBD1. The V segment lost 4 bases and the J segment 1 base; nucleotides outside the gene matches: 3. The germline V gene encodes CDR1 SQVTM and CDR2 ANQGSEA. The CDR3 runs to 13 residues. The CDR3: CSVVRDRNTEAFF. CDR3 sequence (DNA): TGCAGCGTTGTAAGGGACAGGAACACTGAAGCTTTCTTT.

Of note for this clone: The junction departs from the called germline gene at one end, perhaps through a read error. The chain employs TRBV7-7 and TRBJ2-5; TRBD1 matches at 7 bases. Germline CDR1 and CDR2: SSHAT and FNYEAQ (reference sequence). This CDR3 comprises 15 residues. Here the CDR3 reads CASSLGGQNIETQYF. CDR3 sequence (DNA): TGTGCTAGCAGCTTAGGGGGACAGAATATAGAGACCCAGTACTTC.